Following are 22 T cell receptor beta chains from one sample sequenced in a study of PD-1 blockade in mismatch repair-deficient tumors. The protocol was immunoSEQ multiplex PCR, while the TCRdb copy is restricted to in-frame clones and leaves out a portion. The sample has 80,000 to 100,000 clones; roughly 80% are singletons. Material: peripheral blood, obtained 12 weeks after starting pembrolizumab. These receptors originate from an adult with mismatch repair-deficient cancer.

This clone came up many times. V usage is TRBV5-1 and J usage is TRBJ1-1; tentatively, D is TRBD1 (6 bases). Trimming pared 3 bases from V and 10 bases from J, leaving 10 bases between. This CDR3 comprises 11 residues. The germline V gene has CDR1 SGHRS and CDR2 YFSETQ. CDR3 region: CASSYEGGAFF. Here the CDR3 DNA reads TGCGCCAGCAGCTACGAAGGGGGAGCTTTCTTT.

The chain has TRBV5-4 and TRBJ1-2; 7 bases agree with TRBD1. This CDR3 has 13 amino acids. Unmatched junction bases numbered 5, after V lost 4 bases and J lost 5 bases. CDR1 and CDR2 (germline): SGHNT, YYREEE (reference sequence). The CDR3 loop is CASSLQGGYGYTF. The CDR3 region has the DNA TGTGCCAGCAGCCTCCAGGGGGGGTATGGCTACACCTTC. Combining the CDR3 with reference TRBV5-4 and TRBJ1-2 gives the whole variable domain ETGVTQSPTHLIKTRGQQVTLRCSSQSGHNTVSWYQQALGQGPQFIFQYYREEENGRGNFPPRFSGLQFPNYSSELNVNALELDDSALYLCASSLQGGYGYTFGSGTRLTVV.

CDR3 protein: CASSGLTNEQFF. CDR3 coding DNA: TGTGCCAGCAGCGGCCTTACGAATGAGCAGTTCTTC. This chain uses TRBV9 with TRBJ2-1; D not certain. There are 12 residues in the CDR3. CDR1 is SGDLS, CDR2 YYNGEE, per germline. Trimming stripped 3 bases from V and 7 bases from J, with 8 bases between.

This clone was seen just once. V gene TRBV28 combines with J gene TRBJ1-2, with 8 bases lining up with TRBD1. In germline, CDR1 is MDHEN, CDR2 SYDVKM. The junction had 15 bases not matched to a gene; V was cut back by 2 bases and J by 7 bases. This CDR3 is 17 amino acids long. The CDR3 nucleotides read TGTGCCAGCAGTTTAGCTACCGGGACAGGCATCCTCGGTGGCTACACCTTC. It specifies CASSLATGTGILGGYTF.

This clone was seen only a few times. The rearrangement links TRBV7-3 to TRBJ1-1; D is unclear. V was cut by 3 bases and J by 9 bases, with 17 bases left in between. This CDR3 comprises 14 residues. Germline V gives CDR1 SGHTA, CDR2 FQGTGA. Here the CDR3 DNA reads TGTGCCAGCAGCTTCCGGCGTACCGGGGAGCAAGCTTTCTTT. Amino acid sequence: CASSFRRTGEQAFF.

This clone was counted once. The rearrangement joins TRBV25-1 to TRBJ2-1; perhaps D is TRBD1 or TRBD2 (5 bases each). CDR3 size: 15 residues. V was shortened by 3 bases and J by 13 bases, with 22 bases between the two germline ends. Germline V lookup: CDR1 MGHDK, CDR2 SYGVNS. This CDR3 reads CASSDIRGQGAEQFF. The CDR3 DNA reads TGTGCCAGCAGTGATATTCGGGGCCAGGGTGCGGAACAGTTCTTC.

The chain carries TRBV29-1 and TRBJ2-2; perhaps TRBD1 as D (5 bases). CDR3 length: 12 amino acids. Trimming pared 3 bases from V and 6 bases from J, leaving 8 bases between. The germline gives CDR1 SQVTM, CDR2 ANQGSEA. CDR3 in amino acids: CSVDLGAGELFF. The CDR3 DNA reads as TGCAGCGTTGACTTAGGGGCCGGGGAGCTGTTTTTT.

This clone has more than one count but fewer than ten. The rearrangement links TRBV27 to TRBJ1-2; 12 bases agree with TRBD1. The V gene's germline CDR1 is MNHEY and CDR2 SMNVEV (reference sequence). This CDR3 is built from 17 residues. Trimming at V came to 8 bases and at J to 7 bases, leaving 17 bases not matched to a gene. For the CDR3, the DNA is TGTGCCAGCCGTCCCGGGACAGGGGGCAATCTCTTCTTTGGCTACACCTTC. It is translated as CASRPGTGGNLFFGYTF.

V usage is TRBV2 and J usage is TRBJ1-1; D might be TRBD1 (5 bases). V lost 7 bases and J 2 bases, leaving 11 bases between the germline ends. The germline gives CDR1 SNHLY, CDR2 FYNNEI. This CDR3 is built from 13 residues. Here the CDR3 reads CASKTATNTEAFF. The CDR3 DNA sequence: TGTGCCAGCAAGACAGCCACAAACACTGAAGCTTTCTTT.

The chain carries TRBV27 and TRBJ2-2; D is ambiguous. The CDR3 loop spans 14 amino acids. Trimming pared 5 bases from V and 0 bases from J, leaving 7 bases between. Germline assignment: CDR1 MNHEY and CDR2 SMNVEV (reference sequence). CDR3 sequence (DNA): TGTGCCAGCAGTAACAGCGCGAACACCGGGGAGCTGTTTTTT. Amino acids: CASSNSANTGELFF.

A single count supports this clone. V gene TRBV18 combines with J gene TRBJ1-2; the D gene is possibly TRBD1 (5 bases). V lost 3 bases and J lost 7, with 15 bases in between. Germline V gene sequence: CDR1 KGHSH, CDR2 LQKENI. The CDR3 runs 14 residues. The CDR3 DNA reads TGTGCCAGCTCACCTTCCGGGGCGCTCGGTGGCTACACCTTC. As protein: CASSPSGALGGYTF.

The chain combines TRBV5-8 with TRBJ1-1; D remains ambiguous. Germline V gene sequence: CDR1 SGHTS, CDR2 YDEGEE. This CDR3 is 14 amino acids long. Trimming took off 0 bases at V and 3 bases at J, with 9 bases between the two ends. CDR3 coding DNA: TGTGCCAGCAGCTTGGGACGGGCCGACACTGAAGCTTTCTTT. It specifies CASSLGRADTEAFF.

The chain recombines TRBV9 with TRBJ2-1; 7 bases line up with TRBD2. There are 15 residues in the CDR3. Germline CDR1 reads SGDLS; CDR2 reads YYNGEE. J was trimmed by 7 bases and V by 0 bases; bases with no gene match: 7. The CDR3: CASSVVERDRNEQFF. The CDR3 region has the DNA TGTGCCAGCAGCGTAGTCGAGCGGGACCGAAATGAGCAGTTCTTC. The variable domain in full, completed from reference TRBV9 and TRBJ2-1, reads DSGVTQTPKHLITATGQRVTLRCSPRSGDLSVYWYQQSLDQGLQFLIQYYNGEERAKGNILERFSAQQFPDLHSELNLSSLELGDSALYFCASSVVERDRNEQFFGPGTRLTVL.

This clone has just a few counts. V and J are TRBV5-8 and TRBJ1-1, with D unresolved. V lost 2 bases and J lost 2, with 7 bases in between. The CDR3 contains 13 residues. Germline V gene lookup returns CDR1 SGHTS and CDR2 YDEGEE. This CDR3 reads CASSFSKNTEAFF. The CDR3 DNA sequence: TGTGCCAGCAGCTTCTCGAAAAACACTGAAGCTTTCTTT.

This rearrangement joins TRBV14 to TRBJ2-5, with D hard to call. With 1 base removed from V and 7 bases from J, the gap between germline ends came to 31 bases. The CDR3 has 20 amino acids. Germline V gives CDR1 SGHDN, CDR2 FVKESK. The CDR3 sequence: CASSQVPFYRTLVKCGTQYF. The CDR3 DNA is TGTGCCAGCAGCCAAGTACCCTTTTATCGAACGTTAGTCAAATGTGGGACCCAGTACTTC. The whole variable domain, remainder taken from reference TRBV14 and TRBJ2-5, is EAGVTQFPSHSVIEKGQTVTLRCDPISGHDNLYWYRRVMGKEIKFLLHFVKESKQDESGMPNNRFLAERTGGTYSTLKVQPAELEDSGVYFCASSQVPFYRTLVKCGTQYFGPGTRLLVL.

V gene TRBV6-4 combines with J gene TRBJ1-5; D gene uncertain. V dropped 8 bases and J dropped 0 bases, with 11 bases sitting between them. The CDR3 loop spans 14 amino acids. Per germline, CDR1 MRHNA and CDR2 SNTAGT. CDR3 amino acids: CASLSRDSNQPQHF. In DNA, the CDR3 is TGTGCCAGCCTTTCGAGGGATAGCAATCAGCCCCAGCATTTT.

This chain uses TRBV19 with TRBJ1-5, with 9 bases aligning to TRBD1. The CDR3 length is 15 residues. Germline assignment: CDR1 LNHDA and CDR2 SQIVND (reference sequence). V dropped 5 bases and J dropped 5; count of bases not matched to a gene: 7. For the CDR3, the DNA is TGTGCCAGTAGTGGCGGGACAGGGTATTATCAGCCCCAGCATTTT. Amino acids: CASSGGTGYYQPQHF.

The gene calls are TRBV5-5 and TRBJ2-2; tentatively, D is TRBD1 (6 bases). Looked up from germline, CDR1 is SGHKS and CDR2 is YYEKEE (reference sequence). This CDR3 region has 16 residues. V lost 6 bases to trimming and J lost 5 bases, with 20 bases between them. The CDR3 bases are TGTGCCAGCACCCCTCGAACAGGGAGATTGACCGGGGAGCTGTTTTTT. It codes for CASTPRTGRLTGELFF.

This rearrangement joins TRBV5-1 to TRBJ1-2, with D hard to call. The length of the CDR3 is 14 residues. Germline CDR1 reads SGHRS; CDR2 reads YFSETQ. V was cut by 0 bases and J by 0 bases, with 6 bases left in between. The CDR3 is CASSLDETNYGYTF. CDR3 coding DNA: TGCGCCAGCAGCTTGGATGAGACTAACTATGGCTACACCTTC.

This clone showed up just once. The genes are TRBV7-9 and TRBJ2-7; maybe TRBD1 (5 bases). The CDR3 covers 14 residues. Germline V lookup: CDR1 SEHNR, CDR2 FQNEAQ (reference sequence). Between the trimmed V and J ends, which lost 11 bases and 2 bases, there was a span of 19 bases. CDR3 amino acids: CASLDSLTPYEQYF. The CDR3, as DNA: TGTGCCTCACTCGACAGCCTTACTCCCTACGAGCAGTACTTC.

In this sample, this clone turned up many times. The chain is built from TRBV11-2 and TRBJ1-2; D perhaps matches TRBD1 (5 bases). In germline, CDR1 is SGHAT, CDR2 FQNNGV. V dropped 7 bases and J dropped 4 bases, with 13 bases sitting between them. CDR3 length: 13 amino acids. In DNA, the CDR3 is TGTGCCAGCACCGGGGGGGGATTCTATGGCTACACCTTC. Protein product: CASTGGGFYGYTF. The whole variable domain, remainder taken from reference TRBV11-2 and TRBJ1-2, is EAGVAQSPRYKIIEKRQSVAFWCNPISGHATLYWYQQILGQGPKLLIQFQNNGVVDDSQLPKDRFSAERLKGVDSTLKIQPAKLEDSAVYLCASTGGGFYGYTFGSGTRLTVV.

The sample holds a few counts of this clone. CDR3: CASSVPGTSGSNEQFF. For the CDR3, the DNA is TGTGCCAGCAGTGTTCCCGGGACTAGCGGGAGTAATGAGCAGTTCTTC. The chain has TRBV6-9 and TRBJ2-1, with 14 bases identical to TRBD2. The V segment lost 5 bases and the J segment 7 bases; nucleotides outside the gene matches: 7. The CDR3 is 16 residues long. From germline, CDR1 is MNHGY and CDR2 SVAAGI.